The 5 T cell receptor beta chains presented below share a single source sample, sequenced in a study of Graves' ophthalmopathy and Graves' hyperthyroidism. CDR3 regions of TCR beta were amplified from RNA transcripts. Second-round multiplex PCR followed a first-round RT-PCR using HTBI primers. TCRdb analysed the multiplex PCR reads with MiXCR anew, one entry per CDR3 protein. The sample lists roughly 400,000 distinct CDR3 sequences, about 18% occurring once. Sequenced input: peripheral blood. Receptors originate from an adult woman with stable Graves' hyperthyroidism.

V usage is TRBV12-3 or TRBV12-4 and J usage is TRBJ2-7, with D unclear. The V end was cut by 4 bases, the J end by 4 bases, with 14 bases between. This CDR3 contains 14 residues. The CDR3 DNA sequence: TGTGCCAGCAGTTCCCTACTTGGAAAGTACGAGCAGTACTTC. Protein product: CASSSLLGKYEQYF.

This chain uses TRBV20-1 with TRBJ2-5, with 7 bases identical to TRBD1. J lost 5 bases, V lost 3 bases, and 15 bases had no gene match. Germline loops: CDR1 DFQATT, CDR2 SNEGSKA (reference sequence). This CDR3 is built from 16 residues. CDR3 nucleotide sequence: TGCAGTGCTAGGTCGACAGGGTTTGTAATCTTCGAGACCCAGTACTTC. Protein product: CSARSTGFVIFETQYF.

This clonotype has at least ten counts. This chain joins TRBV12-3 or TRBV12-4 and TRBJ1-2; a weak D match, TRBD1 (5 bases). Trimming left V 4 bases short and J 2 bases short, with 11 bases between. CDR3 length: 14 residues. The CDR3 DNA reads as TGTGCCAGCAGTTCAAGTGGGGGGAACTATGGCTACACCTTC. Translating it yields CASSSSGGNYGYTF.

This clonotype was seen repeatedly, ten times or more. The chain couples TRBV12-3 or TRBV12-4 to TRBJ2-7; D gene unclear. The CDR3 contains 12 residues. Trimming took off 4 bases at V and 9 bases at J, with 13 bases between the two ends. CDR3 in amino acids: CASSWSSLWQYF. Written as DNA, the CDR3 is TGTGCCAGCAGTTGGAGTAGCCTGTGGCAGTACTTC.

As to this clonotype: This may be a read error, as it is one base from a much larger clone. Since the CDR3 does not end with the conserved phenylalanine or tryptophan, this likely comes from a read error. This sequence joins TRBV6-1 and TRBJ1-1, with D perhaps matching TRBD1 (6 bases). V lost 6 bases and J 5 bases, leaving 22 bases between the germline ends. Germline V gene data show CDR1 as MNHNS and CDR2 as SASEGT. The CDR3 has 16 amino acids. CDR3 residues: CASSQTTGSFWTEAFL. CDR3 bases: TGTGCCAGCAGCCAGACCACAGGGTCCTTTTGGACTGAAGCTTTCCTT.